This section outlines one T cell receptor beta chain sequence together with its context. The antigen remains unidentified. Using immunoSEQ multiplex PCR, the repertoire was profiled, and TCRdb retains in-frame clones only, with some absent. The repertoire has roughly 500,000 clones, approximately 80% of them found once; the top ten carry 12%. The CDR3 spans 17 residues. Germline-derived CDR1 and CDR2 are SGHRS and YFSETQ. J was trimmed by 2 bases and V by 3 bases; bases with no gene match: 6. These data come from a study of shared clonotypes between healthy human individuals. Regarding the study as a whole: Sequencing depth was expected to influence donor clonotype sharing.

V usage is TRBV5-1 and J usage is TRBJ2-3; TRBD2 matches at 13 bases. The receptor was isolated from a woman aged 40 to 50 in good health. Some clones in this sample may be carry-over from other donors' samples. The sequencing sample was made of PBMCs. The CDR3 reads CASSSTLAGGFTDTQYF. The DNA of the CDR3 is TGCGCCAGCAGCTCCACACTAGCGGGAGGGTTCACAGATACGCAGTATTTT.